The subject of this entry is one T cell receptor (beta chain). The data originate from a study of T-cell memory formation after mild COVID-19. Per the germline V gene, CDR1 is DFQATT and CDR2 is SNEGSKA (reference sequence). The CDR3 spans 17 residues. The V gene end was trimmed by 6 bases and the J gene end by 0 bases; junction bases not matched to a gene: 12. Each CDR3 protein gets one entry after TCRdb re-called the 5' RACE reads with MiXCR. The table records some 290,000 distinct CDR3 sequences, about a sixth of them present only once. The chain employs TRBV20-1 and TRBJ2-5; TRBD2 matches 11 bases. This TCR derives from a man between 18 and 35 years old who had mild COVID-19 (a few samples of this study predate the infection). Cell type and time point are not known. Sequencing was carried out using PBMCs or a T cell subset sorted from them (not recorded which). The CDR3 sequence is CSAPPSGGHWNQETQYF. The CDR3 nucleotides read TGCAGTGCGCCGCCTAGCGGGGGGCACTGGAACCAAGAGACCCAGTACTTC.